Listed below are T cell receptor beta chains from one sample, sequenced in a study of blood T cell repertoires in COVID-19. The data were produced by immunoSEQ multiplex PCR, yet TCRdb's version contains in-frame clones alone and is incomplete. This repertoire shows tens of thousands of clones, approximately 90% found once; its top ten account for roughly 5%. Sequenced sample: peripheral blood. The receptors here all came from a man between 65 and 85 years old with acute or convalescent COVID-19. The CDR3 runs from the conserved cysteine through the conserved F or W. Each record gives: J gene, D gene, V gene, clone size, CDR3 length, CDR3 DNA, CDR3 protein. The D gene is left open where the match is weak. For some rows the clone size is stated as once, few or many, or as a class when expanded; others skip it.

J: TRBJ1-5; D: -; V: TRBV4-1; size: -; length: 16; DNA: TGCGCCAGCAGCCAAGATCCGGGATCAGGTAATCAGCCCCAGCATTTT; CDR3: CASSQDPGSGNQPQHF
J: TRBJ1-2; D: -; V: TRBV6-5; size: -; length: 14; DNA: TGTGCCAGCAGTTCGCGCAGGGTCAACTATGGCTACACCTTC; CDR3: CASSSRRVNYGYTF
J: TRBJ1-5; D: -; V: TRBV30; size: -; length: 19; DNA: TGTGCCTGGAGTGTACATCCCACACTGGGGACATCTAGCAATCAGCCCCAGCATTTT; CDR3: CAWSVHPTLGTSSNQPQHF
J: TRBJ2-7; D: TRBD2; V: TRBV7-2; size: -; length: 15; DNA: TGTGCCAGCAGCTCTAGCGGGGGGAGTTCCTACGAGCAGTACTTC; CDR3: CASSSSGGSSYEQYF
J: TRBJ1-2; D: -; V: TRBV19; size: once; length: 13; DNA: TGTGCCAGTAGTCCTTCCGGACAGAATGGCTACACCTTC; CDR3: CASSPSGQNGYTF
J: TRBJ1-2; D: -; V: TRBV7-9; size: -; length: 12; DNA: TGTGCCAGCAGCTTAATCAGGGTGGGCTACACCTTC; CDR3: CASSLIRVGYTF
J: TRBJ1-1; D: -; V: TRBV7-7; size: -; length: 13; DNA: TGTGCCAGCAGCTTAGCCAGGAACACTGAAGCTTTCTTT; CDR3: CASSLARNTEAFF
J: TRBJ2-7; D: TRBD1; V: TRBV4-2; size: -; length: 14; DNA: TGTGCCAGCAGCCCCCGTACAGGGGTCGACGAGCAGTACTTC; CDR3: CASSPRTGVDEQYF
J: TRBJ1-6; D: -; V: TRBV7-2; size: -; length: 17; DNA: TGTGCCAGCAGCTTAAGGGGGACAAGCTCCTATAATTCACCCCTCCACTTT; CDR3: CASSLRGTSSYNSPLHF
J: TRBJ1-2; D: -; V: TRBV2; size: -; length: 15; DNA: TGTGCCAGCAGTGAGGTTGGCGCGGCTAACTATGGCTACACCTTC; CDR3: CASSEVGAANYGYTF